This TCR beta chain was sequenced in a study of chemoradiotherapy in HPV16-positive cancers. Findings and limits, study-wide: Non-HPV-specific T cells did not expand in tumors during treatment, whereas candidate HPV-specific clones and E7-related motifs did.

For this clone: Its specificity is unknown.

This CDR3 is 15 amino acids long. The germline V gene has CDR1 LGHNA and CDR2 YSLEER. V dropped 1 base and J dropped 0 bases, with 6 bases sitting between them. Repeated repertoire sampling spanned the course of chemoradiotherapy. TCRdb's table, derived via immunoSEQ multiplex PCR, lists solely in-frame clones and lacks some. Of over a thousand clones in the sample, roughly 76% are singletons; the top ten hold around an eighth. The sequencing used tumor tissue, collected from a patient who underwent chemoradiotherapy. This rearrangement joins TRBV4-3 to TRBJ2-2, with D uncertain. The clonotype was recovered from a human donor with HPV-associated anogenital cancer. The CDR3: CASSQATANTGELFF. CDR3 nucleotide sequence: TGCGCCAGCAGCCAAGCTACCGCGAACACCGGGGAGCTGTTTTTT.